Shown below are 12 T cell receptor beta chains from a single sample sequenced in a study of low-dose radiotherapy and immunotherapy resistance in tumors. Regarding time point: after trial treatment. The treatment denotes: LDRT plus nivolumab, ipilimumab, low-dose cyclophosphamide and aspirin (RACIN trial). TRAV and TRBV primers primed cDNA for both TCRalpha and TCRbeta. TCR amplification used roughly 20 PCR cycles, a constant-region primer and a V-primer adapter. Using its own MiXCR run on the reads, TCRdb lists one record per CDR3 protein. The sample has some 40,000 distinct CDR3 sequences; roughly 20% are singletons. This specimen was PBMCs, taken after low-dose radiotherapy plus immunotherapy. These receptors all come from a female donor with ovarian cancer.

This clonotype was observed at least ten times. CDR3 DNA: TGTGCCAGTAGTATAGTATGGGCCGGCGGTTCACCCCTCCACTTT. Translation: CASSIVWAGGSPLHF. The chain combines TRBV19 with TRBJ1-6; unclear D gene. V dropped 1 base and J dropped 9 bases, with 13 bases sitting between them. The CDR3 consists of 15 residues. CDR1 is LNHDA, CDR2 SQIVND, per germline (reference sequence).

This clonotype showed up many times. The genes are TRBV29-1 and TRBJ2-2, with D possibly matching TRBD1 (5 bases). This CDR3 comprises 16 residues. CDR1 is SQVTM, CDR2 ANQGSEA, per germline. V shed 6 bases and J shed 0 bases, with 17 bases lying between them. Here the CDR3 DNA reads TGCAGCGTCGGATTAGGGCAGGGCGCGAACACCGGGGAGCTGTTTTTT. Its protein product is CSVGLGQGANTGELFF.

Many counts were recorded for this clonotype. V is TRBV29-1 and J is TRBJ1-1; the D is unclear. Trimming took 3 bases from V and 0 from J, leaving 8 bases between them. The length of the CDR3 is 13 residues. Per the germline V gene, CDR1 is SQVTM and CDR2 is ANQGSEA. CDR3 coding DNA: TGCAGCGTTGATTTACACATGAACACTGAAGCTTTCTTT. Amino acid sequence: CSVDLHMNTEAFF.

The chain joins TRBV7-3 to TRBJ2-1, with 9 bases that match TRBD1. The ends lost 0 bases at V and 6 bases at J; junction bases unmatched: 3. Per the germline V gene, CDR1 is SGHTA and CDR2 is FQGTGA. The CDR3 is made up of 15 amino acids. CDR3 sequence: CASSLTDRGINEQFF. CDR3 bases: TGTGCCAGCAGCTTAACCGACAGGGGGATCAATGAGCAGTTCTTC.

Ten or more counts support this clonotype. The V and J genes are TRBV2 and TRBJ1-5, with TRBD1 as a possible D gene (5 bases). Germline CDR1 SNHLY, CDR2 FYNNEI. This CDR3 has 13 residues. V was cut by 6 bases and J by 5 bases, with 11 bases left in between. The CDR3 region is CASRFQGYQPQHF. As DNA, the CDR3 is TGTGCCAGCAGGTTTCAGGGTTATCAGCCCCAGCATTTT.

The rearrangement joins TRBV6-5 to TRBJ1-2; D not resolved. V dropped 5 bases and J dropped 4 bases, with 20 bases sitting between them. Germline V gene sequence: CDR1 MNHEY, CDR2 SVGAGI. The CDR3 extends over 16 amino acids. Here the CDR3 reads CASSDGRSAKRYGYTF. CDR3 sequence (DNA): TGTGCCAGCAGTGATGGCAGATCGGCCAAGCGCTATGGCTACACCTTC.

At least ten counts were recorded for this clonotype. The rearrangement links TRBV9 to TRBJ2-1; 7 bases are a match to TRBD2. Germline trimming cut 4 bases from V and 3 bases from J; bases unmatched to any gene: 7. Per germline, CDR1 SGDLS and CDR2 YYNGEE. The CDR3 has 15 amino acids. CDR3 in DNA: TGTGCCAGCAGCCCAGCTGGCGGGGGCTACAATGAGCAGTTCTTC. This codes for CASSPAGGGYNEQFF.

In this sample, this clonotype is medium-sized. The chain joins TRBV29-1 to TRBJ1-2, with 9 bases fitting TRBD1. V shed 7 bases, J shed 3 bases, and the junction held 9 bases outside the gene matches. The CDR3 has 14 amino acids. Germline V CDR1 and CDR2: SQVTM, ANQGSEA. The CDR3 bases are TGCAGCGCAGAGACAGGGGGAATGGACTATGGCTACACCTTC. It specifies CSAETGGMDYGYTF.

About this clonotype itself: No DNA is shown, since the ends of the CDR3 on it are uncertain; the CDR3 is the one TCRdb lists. The CDR3 is CASKIAGGGTGELFFFF. The V call is TRBV12-3 or TRBV12-4, the J call TRBJ2-2; the listed D gene, TRBD2, was not tested against the DNA. The CDR3 numbers 17 amino acids, ends counted.

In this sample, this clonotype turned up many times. CDR3 nucleotide sequence: TGTGCCAGCGGGGGGGGTACCGGCTACGAGCAGTACTTC. It specifies CASGGGTGYEQYF. This chain uses TRBV7-8 with TRBJ2-7; 7 bases are a match to TRBD2. V gave up 8 bases and J gave up 3 bases; unmatched junction bases: 7. Germline CDR1 is SGHVS and CDR2 is FQNEAQ. This CDR3 has 13 residues.

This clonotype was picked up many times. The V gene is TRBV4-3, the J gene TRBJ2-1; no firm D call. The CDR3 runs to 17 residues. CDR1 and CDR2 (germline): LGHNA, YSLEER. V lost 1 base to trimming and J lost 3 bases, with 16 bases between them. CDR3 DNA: TGCGCCAGCAGCCAAGGTTTGATCCTCATTAGCTACAATGAGCAGTTCTTC. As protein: CASSQGLILISYNEQFF.

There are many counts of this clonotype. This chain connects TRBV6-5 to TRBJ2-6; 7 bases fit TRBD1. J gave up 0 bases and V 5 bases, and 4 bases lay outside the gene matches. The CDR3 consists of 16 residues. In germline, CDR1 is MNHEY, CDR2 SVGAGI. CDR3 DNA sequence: TGTGCCAGCAGTCGTGGACAGGCCTCTGGGGCCAACGTCCTGACTTTC. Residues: CASSRGQASGANVLTF.